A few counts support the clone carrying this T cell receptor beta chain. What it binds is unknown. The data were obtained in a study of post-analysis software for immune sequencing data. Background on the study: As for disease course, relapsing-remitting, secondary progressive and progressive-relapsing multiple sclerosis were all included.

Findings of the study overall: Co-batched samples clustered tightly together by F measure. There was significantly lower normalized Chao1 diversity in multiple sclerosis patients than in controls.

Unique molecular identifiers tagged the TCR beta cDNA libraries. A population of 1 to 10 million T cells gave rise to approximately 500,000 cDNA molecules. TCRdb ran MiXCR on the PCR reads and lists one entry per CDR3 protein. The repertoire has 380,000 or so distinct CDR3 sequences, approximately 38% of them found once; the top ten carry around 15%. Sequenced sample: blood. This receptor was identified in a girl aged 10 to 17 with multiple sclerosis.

CDR3 in DNA: TGTGCCAGCAGCTTGGACGAAGGGTTAGGTGGCTACACCTTC. It encodes CASSLDEGLGGYTF. V gene TRBV5-6 combines with J gene TRBJ1-2, with no clear D. Germline loops: CDR1 SGHDT, CDR2 YYEEEE. Deletions cut 0 bases from V and 7 bases from J, with 13 bases between. The CDR3 contains 14 residues.